The rows below give T cell receptor beta chains drawn from one sample of a study of blood T cell repertoires in COVID-19. Method: immunoSEQ multiplex PCR; TCRdb's copy keeps in-frame clones and lacks some. The sample consists of about 89,000 clones, 81% of them appearing once. The sequenced sample was peripheral blood. These receptors came from a woman over 75 with acute or convalescent COVID-19. The CDR3 runs from the conserved cysteine through the conserved F or W. A D gene is named only where the DNA matches it firmly. Part of the rows lack a size; the others show once, few, many or a class for expanded clones.

abundance	v_gene	d_gene	j_gene	CDR3aa	CDR3nt
.	TRBV2	TRBD1	TRBJ1-2	CASSPNSWAGGANYGYTF	TGTGCCAGCAGCCCGAACTCTTGGGCAGGGGGAGCTAACTATGGCTACACCTTC
once	TRBV29-1	TRBD1	TRBJ2-1	CSGGQGINEQFF	TGCAGCGGGGGACAGGGTATCAATGAGCAGTTCTTC
few	TRBV23-1	.	TRBJ2-1	CASSLRASRDNEQFF	TGCGCCAGCAGTCTCAGGGCCTCCAGGGACAATGAGCAGTTCTTC
.	TRBV18	.	TRBJ2-5	CASSPRSETQYF	TGTGCCAGCTCACCCCGGTCGGAGACCCAGTACTTC
.	TRBV7-2	.	TRBJ1-1	CASSLEGTAMNTEAFF	TGTGCCAGCAGCTTGGAGGGAACAGCCATGAACACTGAAGCTTTCTTT
.	TRBV28	TRBD2	TRBJ2-7	CASSLGAGGREEQYF	TGTGCCAGCAGTTTGGGTGCGGGGGGGCGCGAGGAGCAGTACTTC
.	TRBV19	TRBD2	TRBJ2-3	CASSVSGRSTDTQYF	TGTGCCAGTAGTGTCTCCGGGAGGAGCACAGATACGCAGTATTTT
once	TRBV6-5	TRBD1	TRBJ1-2	CASSYGPGGYGYTF	TGTGCCAGCAGTTATGGGCCAGGGGGGTATGGCTACACCTTC
.	TRBV6-4	TRBD1	TRBJ1-2	CASRNLQGAGGYTF	TGTGCCAGCAGGAATCTACAGGGGGCTGGGGGCTACACCTTC
.	TRBV6-5	TRBD2	TRBJ2-5	CASRLAGGPETQYF	TGTGCCAGCAGACTAGCGGGGGGGCCGGAGACCCAGTACTTC
.	TRBV18	.	TRBJ1-5	CASSPGRAQPQHF	TGTGCCAGCTCACCGGGCAGGGCCCAGCCCCAGCATTTT
.	TRBV2	TRBD2	TRBJ2-3	CASSEERGGFGTDTQYF	TGTGCCAGCAGTGAAGAGCGGGGGGGCTTTGGCACAGATACGCAGTATTTT
once	TRBV5-5	.	TRBJ1-1	CASSLDGAEAFF	TGTGCCAGCAGCTTGGACGGAGCTGAAGCTTTCTTT
.	TRBV18	.	TRBJ1-1	CASLSGENTEAFF	TGTGCCAGCTTATCAGGGGAGAACACTGAAGCTTTCTTT
.	TRBV4-1	.	TRBJ2-5	CASSTTHQETQYF	TGCGCCAGCAGTACGACTCACCAAGAGACCCAGTACTTC
.	TRBV28	TRBD1	TRBJ1-5	CASSLAGSRGKGQPQHF	TGTGCCAGCAGTTTAGCCGGGAGCAGGGGGAAAGGTCAGCCCCAGCATTTT
.	TRBV13	.	TRBJ2-7	CASSLSPHSQAPYEQYF	TGTGCCAGCAGCTTATCCCCCCACTCCCAGGCCCCCTACGAGCAGTACTTC
.	TRBV18	TRBD2	TRBJ2-5	CASSPRSGDQETQYF	TGTGCCAGCTCACCAAGAAGCGGGGATCAAGAGACCCAGTACTTC
.	TRBV7-2	.	TRBJ1-4	CASSLVGGADEKLFF	TGTGCCAGCAGCTTAGTTGGGGGGGCGGATGAAAAACTGTTTTTT
.	TRBV5-6	.	TRBJ1-1	CASSPGGPAANTEAFF	TGTGCCAGCAGCCCCGGAGGACCCGCGGCGAACACTGAAGCTTTCTTT
.	TRBV14	.	TRBJ1-6	CASSFRVDNSPLHF	TGTGCCAGCAGCTTCCGGGTAGATAATTCACCCCTCCACTTT
once	TRBV2	.	TRBJ1-1	CASAGQPLTEAFF	TGTGCCAGCGCCGGACAGCCTTTAACTGAAGCTTTCTTT
.	TRBV28	.	TRBJ2-3	CASSTLGGGTDTQYF	TGTGCCAGCAGCACGTTGGGGGGAGGCACAGATACGCAGTATTTT
.	TRBV3-1/TRBV3-2	TRBD2	TRBJ2-5	CASRRGGIETQYF	TGTGCCAGCAGACGCGGGGGGATAGAGACCCAGTACTTC
.	TRBV19	TRBD1	TRBJ2-3	CASSADRGYSTDTQYF	TGTGCCAGTAGTGCGGACAGGGGCTACTCCACAGATACGCAGTATTTT
.	TRBV7-8	.	TRBJ1-5	CASSLGQIHQPQHF	TGTGCCAGCAGCCTAGGACAGATACATCAGCCCCAGCATTTT
few	TRBV7-9	.	TRBJ1-2	CASSLAAEYGYTF	TGTGCCAGCAGCTTAGCCGCGGAATATGGCTACACCTTC
.	TRBV10-3	.	TRBJ1-1	CAIKAGMGAEAFF	TGTGCCATCAAGGCGGGGATGGGTGCTGAAGCTTTCTTT
once	TRBV7-9	.	TRBJ1-4	CASSLAKRVDGGKFF	TGTGCCAGCAGCTTAGCAAAAAGGGTGGACGGAGGTAAGTTTTTT
.	TRBV20-1	.	TRBJ1-1	CSASGQTEAFF	TGCAGTGCTAGTGGGCAGACTGAAGCTTTCTTT
.	TRBV6-4	TRBD1	TRBJ2-2	CASSAEGQGGELFF	TGTGCCAGCAGCGCCGAAGGACAGGGCGGGGAGCTGTTTTTT
few	TRBV2	.	TRBJ1-2	CASSEVGAGNYGYTF	TGTGCCAGCAGTGAAGTTGGTGCCGGTAACTATGGCTACACCTTC
.	TRBV7-2	.	TRBJ1-6	CASRQDSPLHF	TGTGCCAGCAGGCAGGATTCACCCCTCCACTTT
.	TRBV19	.	TRBJ1-5	CASSTNTGNQPQHF	TGTGCCAGTAGTACCAATACAGGGAATCAGCCCCAGCATTTT
.	TRBV19	.	TRBJ2-4	CASSVPGGWDKNIQYF	TGTGCCAGTAGTGTACCGGGGGGCTGGGACAAAAACATTCAGTACTTC
few	TRBV6-1	.	TRBJ1-2	CASSDPAPGRGYTF	TGTGCCAGCAGTGACCCCGCCCCAGGGCGCGGCTACACCTTC
few	TRBV6-5	TRBD1	TRBJ1-2	CASSKTGGNGYTF	TGTGCCAGCAGTAAGACAGGGGGCAACGGCTACACCTTC
.	TRBV6-2/TRBV6-3	.	TRBJ1-1	CASSRRREITEAFF	TGTGCCAGCAGTAGAAGGAGGGAGATCACTGAAGCTTTCTTT
.	TRBV4-1	TRBD2	TRBJ2-3	CASSQAAGSSTDTQYF	TGCGCCAGCAGCCAAGCAGCGGGGTCTAGCACAGATACGCAGTATTTT
.	TRBV3-1/TRBV3-2	TRBD2	TRBJ2-1	CASSQGLAGVRNEQFF	TGTGCCAGCAGCCAAGGGTTAGCGGGAGTTAGAAATGAGCAGTTCTTC
.	TRBV27	.	TRBJ1-4	CASSRVGGGEKLFF	TGTGCCAGCAGCCGTGTGGGGGGTGGAGAAAAACTGTTTTTT
few	TRBV3-1/TRBV3-2	.	TRBJ1-1	CASSQEGGDTEAFF	TGTGCCAGCAGCCAAGAGGGCGGGGACACTGAAGCTTTCTTT
few	TRBV25-1	TRBD2	TRBJ2-1	CASSVTSGGGNEQFF	TGTGCCAGCAGTGTAACTAGCGGGGGGGGGAATGAGCAGTTCTTC
.	TRBV4-1	.	TRBJ1-3	CASSQGPLLLSGNTIYF	TGCGCCAGCAGCCAAGGCCCTTTATTACTCTCTGGAAACACCATATATTTT
few	TRBV29-1	.	TRBJ1-1	CSVEGTGGTEAFF	TGCAGCGTTGAGGGGACGGGGGGCACTGAAGCTTTCTTT
.	TRBV5-6	TRBD1	TRBJ2-7	CASSLGQGHEQYF	TGTGCCAGCAGCTTGGGACAGGGCCACGAGCAGTACTTC
.	TRBV6-2/TRBV6-3	.	TRBJ1-3	CASSYDRASGNTIYF	TGTGCCAGCAGTTACGACAGAGCCTCTGGAAACACCATATATTTT
.	TRBV19	TRBD1	TRBJ1-4	CASRGTSGKLFF	TGTGCCAGCAGGGGGACCTCGGGAAAACTGTTTTTT
once	TRBV18	TRBD1	TRBJ1-3	CASSPALTGPSGNTIYF	TGTGCCAGCTCACCTGCGCTGACAGGGCCCTCTGGAAACACCATATATTTT
.	TRBV7-9	TRBD1	TRBJ2-1	CASTGTGNEQFF	TGTGCCAGCACCGGGACAGGCAATGAGCAGTTCTTC
.	TRBV3-1/TRBV3-2	TRBD2	TRBJ2-7	CASSQTSSGGLYEQYF	TGTGCCAGCAGCCAAACCTCTAGCGGGGGTTTGTACGAGCAGTACTTC
.	TRBV19	.	TRBJ2-7	CASSVDPGGVSEQYF	TGTGCCAGTAGTGTAGACCCGGGGGGCGTATCGGAGCAGTACTTC
.	TRBV6-5	.	TRBJ1-4	CASSYSGGANEKLFF	TGTGCCAGCAGTTACTCGGGGGGAGCTAATGAAAAACTGTTTTTT